This TCR beta chain was identified during a study of regulatory T cells in long-lasting Graves disease (dated by TCRdb to the early 2020s). Broadly, across the study: Persistent Graves' disease meant more than 5 years of antithyroid drug treatment with TSH receptor autoantibodies that stayed positive. Patients with persistent Graves' disease were compared with patients with newly diagnosed Graves' disease using TCR sequencing and RNA sequencing of peripheral blood. The study was registered as a clinical trial and conducted in China. A total of some 35 samples underwent TCR sequencing, from around 13 patients with persistent Graves' disease and some 20 patients with newly diagnosed Graves' disease. On average, persistent Graves' disease patients in the clinical cohort had been on antithyroid drugs for around 9.5 years. Overall study results and their limits: The authors noted that the small sample size was a limitation that may lower accuracy. Compared with newly diagnosed patients, patients with persistent Graves' disease had lower TCR Shannon entropy and fewer highly expanded clones, which suggests clonal expansion. Preferential use of TRBV28, TRBJ1-2 and TRBJ2-5 was observed in persistent disease, whereas TRBV20-1 and TRBJ2-1 were favored in newly diagnosed disease. The study examined only peripheral blood because the primary lesion, thyroid tissue, could not be accessed. Persistent patients shared more public clonotypes among themselves (around 2,500) than newly diagnosed patients did (over 950). Sequencing and analysis were limited to the TCR beta chain.

In the paper's terms, the time point label means: persistent/refractory GD, antithyroid drugs over 5 years with positive TRAb. For both TCR sequencing and RNA sequencing, RNA was extracted from PBMCs using TRIzol. The diagnosis of Graves' disease was made according to American Thyroid Association guidelines. Patients for the study were recruited at an endocrinology department in Xi'an, China. From each patient, roughly 9 milliliters of peripheral blood was collected into an EDTA anticoagulant tube. Ficoll Paque Plus density gradient separation was used to isolate PBMCs, and no further T cell sorting was done. An Agilent 2100 Bioanalyzer and agarose gel were used to check RNA quality, while a NanoDrop 2000 measured RNA concentration. This clonotype was recorded many times. The target of this receptor is not known. Per-base qualities were not stored, and no clone one base away is much larger. Library prep was done by multiplex PCR. The reads were generated on an Illumina HiSeq 4000. TCR beta libraries were built with iRepertoire HTBI primers and Arm-PCR amplification of CDR3 regions. Gel purification was performed on PCR products prior to sequencing. The authors processed their data as follows. A total of 62 TRBV and under 15 TRBJ segments were identified across samples and were used for gene usage analysis of CDR3 amino acid clonotypes. Filtered high-quality paired reads were merged into contigs using COPE and FqMerger. BLAST was used to align contigs to the IMGT TRBV, TRBD and TRBJ reference genes, and CDR3 was defined following IMGT. Any clonotype with a frequency above 0.1% was counted as a highly expanded clone. Repertoire diversity was measured by Shannon entropy, and V-J evenness by the Gini coefficient. A clonotype was considered public if more than one individual shared it. The public reads were reanalyzed by TCRdb: fastp trimming at Q25, MiXCR alignment, in-frame beta chains only. For every CDR3 protein sequence, its rows merge into one entry that carries the most common genes and DNA. V and J calls and clone size were set by TCRdb, not the authors. The sample table lists 350,000 to 450,000 distinct CDR3 sequences, 21% of them with a count of one. The ten most abundant clones make up 14% of the sample.

The CDR3 runs 20 residues from the cysteine to the phenylalanine. Only the CDR3 region is kept as DNA, spanning 60 bases read in frame from base 1. V and J are truncated by 3 bases and 1 base respectively, leaving an intervening sequence of 27 bases. CDR1 and CDR2 are read off the germline V gene (reference sequence) as LNHDA and SQIVND. The chain couples TRBV19 to TRBJ1-1; TRBD1 could be the D gene, as 6 bases match. This material consisted of peripheral blood mononuclear cells (PBMCs), taken when the disease was refractory, from a patient treated with antithyroid drugs. The sequence was collected from a female donor with Graves disease. At the DNA level, the sequence is TGTGCCAGTAGTATTGGCTCTTGGGTTGATCGGACAGAGGAGAACACTGAAGCTTTCTTT. Translated, this is CASSIGSWVDRTEENTEAFF.